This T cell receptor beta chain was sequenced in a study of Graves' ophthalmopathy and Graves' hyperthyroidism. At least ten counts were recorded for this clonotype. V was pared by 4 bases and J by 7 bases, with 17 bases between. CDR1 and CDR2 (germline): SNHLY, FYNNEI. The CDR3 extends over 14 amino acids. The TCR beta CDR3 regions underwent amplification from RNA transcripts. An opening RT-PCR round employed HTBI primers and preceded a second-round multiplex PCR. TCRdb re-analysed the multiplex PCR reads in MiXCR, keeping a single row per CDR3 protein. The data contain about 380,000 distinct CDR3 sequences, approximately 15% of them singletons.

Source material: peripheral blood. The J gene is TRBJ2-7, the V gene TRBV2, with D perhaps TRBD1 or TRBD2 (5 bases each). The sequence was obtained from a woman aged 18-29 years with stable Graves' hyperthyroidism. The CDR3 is CASSVGERFGEQYF. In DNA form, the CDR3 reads TGTGCCAGCAGTGTGGGGGAACGTTTTGGGGAGCAGTACTTC.